The 13 T cell receptor beta chains presented below share a single source sample, sequenced in a study of glioma-infiltrating T cells after dendritic cell vaccination. Data came from immunoSEQ multiplex PCR; TCRdb stores just in-frame clones and leaves some out. Of 110,000 or so clones in the sample, nearly 90% were seen once. Regarding time point: after dendritic cell vaccination, including at tumor progression/relapse. The specimen was blood, collected after dendritic cell vaccination. All receptors derive from a human donor with glioblastoma.

This chain joins TRBV5-1 and TRBJ2-3, with TRBD2 as a possible D gene (5 bases). The CDR3 length is 14 residues. Germline V lookup: CDR1 SGHRS, CDR2 YFSETQ. V lost 4 bases, J lost 0 bases, and 9 bases lay in between. The chain's CDR3 is CASSPERSTDTQYF. The DNA for the CDR3 is TGCGCCAGCAGCCCAGAGCGGAGCACAGATACGCAGTATTTT.

V gene TRBV15 combines with J gene TRBJ1-1; TRBD1 might be the D (5 bases). Germline loops: CDR1 LNHNV, CDR2 YYDKDF (reference sequence). There are 17 residues in the CDR3. V gave up 0 bases and J gave up 3 bases, with 17 bases separating them. The CDR3 DNA follows: TGTGCCACCAGCAGAGATTCAGGGTTGGGGGAGGACACTGAAGCTTTCTTT. Translating gives CATSRDSGLGEDTEAFF.

The rearrangement uses TRBV11-3 and TRBJ2-7; 7 bases map to TRBD1. The CDR3 runs to 13 residues. Germline assignment: CDR1 SGHNT and CDR2 YENEEA. Trimming cost V 5 bases and J 12 bases; bases outside gene matches: 13. The CDR3 bases are TGTGCCAGCAGCGGACCCCGGGACAGACAGAGGTACTTC. Translated, it gives CASSGPRDRQRYF. The complete variable domain, with remaining parts taken from reference TRBV11-3 and TRBJ2-7, reads EAGVVQSPRYKIIEKKQPVAFWCNPISGHNTLYWYLQNLGQGPELLIRYENEEAVDDSQLPKDRFSAERLKGVDSTLKIQPAELGDSAVYLCASSGPRDRQRYFGPGTRLTVT.

CDR3 protein: CASSYRRDAKNIQYF. As DNA, the CDR3 is TGTGCCAGCAGTTACCGCAGGGATGCCAAAAACATTCAGTACTTC. The V and J genes are TRBV6-6 and TRBJ2-4; D is perhaps TRBD1 (5 bases). Germline loops: CDR1 MNHNY, CDR2 SVGAGI (reference sequence). The CDR3 has 15 residues. V dropped 2 bases and J dropped 1 base, with 9 bases sitting between them.

V and J are TRBV6-6 and TRBJ1-1; TRBD1 might be the D (5 bases). This CDR3 has 14 amino acids. Per germline, CDR1 MNHNY and CDR2 SVGAGI (reference sequence). Trimming took off 2 bases at V and 3 bases at J, with 10 bases between the two ends. Here the CDR3 reads CASSYRGLHTEAFF. In DNA form, the CDR3 reads TGTGCCAGCAGTTACAGGGGACTCCACACTGAAGCTTTCTTT.

The V call is TRBV27, the J call TRBJ1-2; no clear D gene. CDR1 is MNHEY, CDR2 SMNVEV, per germline (reference sequence). The CDR3 contains 14 residues. The germline V and J ends were trimmed by 0 bases and 2 bases, with 7 bases remaining between them. The DNA of the CDR3 is TGTGCCAGCAGTTTATCCGGGTCCAACTATGGCTACACCTTC. Translating gives CASSLSGSNYGYTF.

The V gene is TRBV5-6, the J gene TRBJ2-1, with 8 bases matching TRBD2. The CDR3 runs to 17 residues. The V gene's germline CDR1 is SGHDT and CDR2 YYEEEE. V lost 1 base, J lost 3 bases, and 9 bases stayed unmatched. The CDR3 loop reads CASSLRTRAGVYNEQFF. The CDR3 nucleotides are TGTGCCAGCAGCTTGCGGACTAGAGCGGGAGTCTACAATGAGCAGTTCTTC. Supplemented by reference TRBV5-6 and TRBJ2-1, the full variable domain reads DAGVTQSPTHLIKTRGQQVTLRCSPKSGHDTVSWYQQALGQGPQFIFQYYEEEERQRGNFPDRFSGHQFPNYSSELNVNALLLGDSALYLCASSLRTRAGVYNEQFFGPGTRLTVL.

The chain couples TRBV2 to TRBJ1-6, with TRBD1 as a possible D gene (5 bases). V was cut by 9 bases and J by 8 bases, with 14 bases left in between. The CDR3 consists of 13 residues. CDR1 SNHLY and CDR2 FYNNEI come from the germline V gene. CDR3 protein: CARRTRMDSPLHF. CDR3 coding DNA: TGTGCCAGACGGACACGAATGGATTCACCCCTCCACTTT.

For the CDR3, the DNA is TGTGCCAGCAAAGTCGCGGGGGCTTCCAATACGCAGTATTTT. The encoded protein is CASKVAGASNTQYF. The gene calls are TRBV2 and TRBJ2-3, with a weak D call TRBD2 (7 bases). Germline CDR1 SNHLY, CDR2 FYNNEI. CDR3 length: 14 residues. V was cut by 7 bases and J by 7 bases, with 18 bases left in between.

This clone has just a few counts. The rearrangement links TRBV11-3 to TRBJ2-7; 9 bases agree with TRBD1. Germline CDR1 is SGHNT and CDR2 is YENEEA. The junction had 4 bases not matched to a gene; V was cut back by 3 bases and J by 7 bases. The CDR3 is made up of 13 amino acids. CDR3 residues: CASSLGQGREQYF. Here the CDR3 DNA reads TGTGCCAGCAGCTTGGGACAGGGCAGGGAGCAGTACTTC.

The V and J genes are TRBV5-5 and TRBJ2-3; TRBD1 aligns across 7 bases. V was pared by 3 bases and J by 1 base, with 2 bases of the junction left unmatched. Germline V CDR1 and CDR2: SGHKS, YYEKEE (reference sequence). The CDR3 is 14 amino acids. CDR3 nucleotides: TGTGCCAGCAGCTACGACAGGGGCACAGATACGCAGTATTTT. It yields the protein CASSYDRGTDTQYF.

The chain combines TRBV2 with TRBJ1-1; no clear D. From germline, CDR1 is SNHLY and CDR2 FYNNEI. Trimming took 7 bases from V and 0 from J, leaving 9 bases between them. The CDR3 has 13 amino acids. As DNA, the CDR3 is TGTGCCAGCATGTGGCTCCTGAACACTGAAGCTTTCTTT. Protein sequence: CASMWLLNTEAFF.

This clone was detected once. This sequence joins TRBV5-6 and TRBJ1-4, with TRBD1 matching over 7 bases. The germline gives CDR1 SGHDT, CDR2 YYEEEE. The CDR3 consists of 15 residues. V dropped 4 bases and J dropped 3; count of bases not matched to a gene: 6. The CDR3 loop is CASSVRQGPNEKLFF. DNA of the CDR3: TGTGCCAGCAGCGTCCGACAGGGCCCTAATGAAAAACTGTTTTTT.